This T cell receptor beta chain derives from a study of esophageal squamous cell carcinoma under preoperative chemotherapy. The CDR3 has 16 residues. Time point here: after preoperative PTX-NDP chemotherapy. One entry per CDR3 protein, called by TCRdb with MiXCR from the PCR reads. Found here are about 20,000 distinct CDR3 sequences, just over 45% of them singletons; the top ten hold roughly 30%. This clonotype turned up a few times. This material was acquired from a patient given preoperative chemotherapy. This clonotype was sampled from a human donor with esophageal squamous cell carcinoma. The donor label of this sample is uncertain. This chain links TRBV12-3 or TRBV12-4 with TRBJ2-1; the D gene is possibly TRBD1 (6 bases). The J call may be incorrect, as the DNA end agrees better with TRBJ2-7. Here the CDR3 reads CASSLGGRGGIYEQYF. The CDR3 bases are TGTGCCAGCAGTTTAGGTGGCAGGGGTGGAATCTACGAGCAGTACTTC.